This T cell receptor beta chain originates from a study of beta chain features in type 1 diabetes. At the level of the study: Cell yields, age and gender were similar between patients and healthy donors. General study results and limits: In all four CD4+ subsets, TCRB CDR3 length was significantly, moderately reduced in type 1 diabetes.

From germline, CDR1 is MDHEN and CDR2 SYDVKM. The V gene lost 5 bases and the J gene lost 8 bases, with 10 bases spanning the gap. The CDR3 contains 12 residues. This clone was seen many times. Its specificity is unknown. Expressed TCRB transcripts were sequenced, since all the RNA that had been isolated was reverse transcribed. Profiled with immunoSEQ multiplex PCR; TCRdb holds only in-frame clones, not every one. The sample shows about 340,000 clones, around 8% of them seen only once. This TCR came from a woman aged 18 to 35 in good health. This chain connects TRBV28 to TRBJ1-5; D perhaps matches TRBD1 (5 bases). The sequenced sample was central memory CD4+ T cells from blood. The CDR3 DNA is TGTGCCAGCAGTACCAGGGCTGAGCCCCAGCATTTT. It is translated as CASSTRAEPQHF.